The next 24 T cell receptor beta chains were all read from a single sample in a study of Tregs in tolerant kidney transplant recipients. Recipients received nonmyeloablative bone marrow transplants from related graft donors, with transient mixed chimerism. The table came from immunoSEQ multiplex PCR; TCRdb's copy has only in-frame clones and leaves some out. The table lists 50,000 or so clones, roughly nine tenths of them singletons. This specimen consisted of CD8+ T cells from blood (PBMCs), obtained 12 months after the transplant. These receptors were collected from a human patient who received a combined kidney and bone marrow transplant. Some T cells could come from the graft donor.

This chain links TRBV18 with TRBJ2-2; 7 bases are a match to TRBD2. Germline V gene sequence: CDR1 KGHSH, CDR2 LQKENI. This CDR3 contains 15 residues. J lost 4 bases, V lost 2 bases, and 4 bases had no gene match. CDR3 coding DNA: TGTGCCAGCTCACCAACAGCGGGGACCACCGGGGAGCTGTTTTTT. It codes for CASSPTAGTTGELFF.

V usage is TRBV2 and J usage is TRBJ2-1; D possibly corresponds to TRBD2 (6 bases). With 8 bases removed from V and 0 bases from J, the gap between germline ends came to 14 bases. Per the germline V gene, CDR1 is SNHLY and CDR2 is FYNNEI. This CDR3 has 15 residues. The CDR3 coding sequence is TGTGCCAGCCCGGGGAGGAAGAGCTCCTACAATGAGCAGTTCTTC. Its protein is CASPGRKSSYNEQFF.

The rearrangement joins TRBV10-3 to TRBJ2-1; TRBD2 is a possible D gene (5 bases). Germline CDR1 and CDR2: ENHRY and SYGVKD. V was clipped by 6 bases and J by 8 bases, with 14 bases between them. The CDR3 is made up of 13 amino acids. CDR3 nucleotides: TGTGCCATCAGACTAGAAGGAGGCTATGAGCAGTTCTTC. Translated: CAIRLEGGYEQFF.

This clone ranks as medium-sized. The chain carries TRBV7-3 and TRBJ2-1; tentative D call: TRBD2 (7 bases). With 3 bases removed from V and 5 bases from J, the gap between germline ends came to 11 bases. CDR3 length: 14 amino acids. Germline V CDR1 and CDR2: SGHTA, FQGTGA. This CDR3 is CASSLGGAHNEQFF. CDR3 DNA sequence: TGTGCCAGCAGCTTGGGGGGGGCACACAATGAGCAGTTCTTC.

V and J are TRBV9 and TRBJ2-7; a weak D match, TRBD2 (5 bases). Germline assignment: CDR1 SGDLS and CDR2 YYNGEE. V gave up 3 bases and J gave up 4 bases, with 23 bases separating them. The CDR3 runs 17 residues. This chain's CDR3 is CASSAAGTLGQGYEQYF. Here the CDR3 DNA reads TGTGCCAGCAGCGCGGCGGGTACACTGGGCCAAGGGTACGAGCAGTACTTC. Looking up the rest from reference TRBV9 and TRBJ2-7 gives the full variable domain: DSGVTQTPKHLITATGQRVTLRCSPRSGDLSVYWYQQSLDQGLQFLIQYYNGEERAKGNILERFSAQQFPDLHSELNLSSLELGDSALYFCASSAAGTLGQGYEQYFGPGTRLTVT.

The rearrangement joins TRBV7-3 to TRBJ2-1, with 10 bases fitting TRBD2. CDR3 length equals 16 residues. After removal of 5 bases from V and 3 bases from J, the junction contained 7 bases not matched to a gene. Germline V gene sequence: CDR1 SGHTA, CDR2 FQGTGA. Written as DNA, the CDR3 is TGTGCCAGCAGCCCCTTAGCGGGGGGATTCTACAATGAGCAGTTCTTC. Protein: CASSPLAGGFYNEQFF.

The chain uses TRBV6-1 and TRBJ1-2; D gene unclear. Trimming removed 6 bases at V and 0 bases at J, with 5 bases between. This CDR3 spans 12 amino acids. Germline values: CDR1 MNHNS, CDR2 SASEGT. The CDR3 protein is CASSPPNYGYTF. The CDR3 bases are TGTGCCAGCAGCCCTCCTAACTATGGCTACACCTTC.

Notes on this clone: Within the sample, other DNA sequences also encode this same CDR3. This chain uses TRBV28 with TRBJ1-6; no definite D call. V dropped 7 bases and J dropped 4 bases, with 29 bases sitting between them. This CDR3 region has 20 residues. CDR1 is MDHEN, CDR2 SYDVKM, per germline. DNA for the CDR3: TGTGCCAGCATTACCCGCAGGATGGAGGCCTCAACACATTATAATTCACCCCTCCACTTT. Translating it yields CASITRRMEASTHYNSPLHF.

This sequence joins TRBV11-2 and TRBJ2-2, with 7 bases that match TRBD2. Trimming removed 5 bases from V and 0 bases from J; junction bases left unmatched: 6. Germline-derived CDR1 and CDR2 are SGHAT and FQNNGV. This CDR3 contains 16 residues. CDR3 nucleotides: TGTGCCAGCAGCAGCCCGGGACTACCGAACACCGGGGAGCTGTTTTTT. Translation: CASSSPGLPNTGELFF. Together with reference TRBV11-2 and TRBJ2-2, the CDR3 gives the full variable domain: EAGVAQSPRYKIIEKRQSVAFWCNPISGHATLYWYQQILGQGPKLLIQFQNNGVVDDSQLPKDRFSAERLKGVDSTLKIQPAKLEDSAVYLCASSSPGLPNTGELFFGEGSRLTVL.

This chain connects TRBV29-1 to TRBJ2-1; 13 nucleotides align to TRBD2. Germline trimming cut 5 bases from V and 7 bases from J; bases unmatched to any gene: 2. The CDR3 runs 13 residues. In germline, CDR1 is SQVTM, CDR2 ANQGSEA. The CDR3 DNA sequence: TGCAGCGTTCCGGGACTAGCGGGGAATGAGCAGTTCTTC. This gives the protein CSVPGLAGNEQFF.

The chain recombines TRBV28 with TRBJ1-1, with D possibly matching TRBD1 (6 bases). Germline V gene sequence: CDR1 MDHEN, CDR2 SYDVKM. The CDR3 extends over 14 amino acids. V lost 7 bases and J 0 bases, leaving 12 bases between the germline ends. In DNA, the CDR3 is TGTGCCAGCAAATGGGGGCCCATGAACACTGAAGCTTTCTTT. Protein sequence: CASKWGPMNTEAFF.

V and J are TRBV19 and TRBJ2-2; tentative D call: TRBD1 (6 bases). This CDR3 comprises 13 residues. The V end lost 7 bases, the J end lost 3 bases, and 9 bases lay between the germline ends. Germline V lookup: CDR1 LNHDA, CDR2 SQIVND (reference sequence). The CDR3 coding sequence is TGTGCCAGTATTACAGGGTACACCGGGGAGCTGTTTTTT. It is translated as CASITGYTGELFF.

V and J are TRBV27 and TRBJ2-5, with D possibly matching TRBD2 (5 bases). V lost 4 bases and J 11 bases, leaving 23 bases between the germline ends. CDR3 size: 15 residues. Germline V gives CDR1 MNHEY, CDR2 SMNVEV (reference sequence). The CDR3 region is CASSYSEALSWEQYF. The CDR3 DNA is TGTGCCAGCAGTTATAGCGAGGCCCTTTCCTGGGAGCAGTACTTC.

This clone has just one count. The V call is TRBV27, the J call TRBJ2-3; 12 bases fit TRBD2. Germline V gene sequence: CDR1 MNHEY, CDR2 SMNVEV (reference sequence). The length of the CDR3 is 16 residues. Unmatched junction bases numbered 8, after V lost 5 bases and J lost 5 bases. CDR3 region: CASSMRLAGVVDTQYF. The CDR3 region has the DNA TGTGCCAGCAGTATGCGACTAGCGGGAGTGGTAGATACGCAGTATTTT.

The rearrangement uses TRBV21-1 and TRBJ2-3; TRBD2 is taken as the D call from the table, unchecked against the DNA. TRBV21-1 is a pseudogene. The CDR3 contains 13 residues. CDR3 sequence (DNA): TGTGCCAGCAGTGGACTAGCGGGAGATACGCAGTATTTT. It specifies CASSGLAGDTQYF.

This clone was counted once. V gene TRBV27 combines with J gene TRBJ2-2; maybe TRBD1 (5 bases). This CDR3 comprises 14 residues. The V gene lost 3 bases and the J gene lost 7 bases, with 12 bases spanning the gap. Germline lookup yields CDR1 MNHEY and CDR2 SMNVEV (reference sequence). CDR3 coding DNA: TGTGCCAGCAGTTTTGGGCAGGGTATCGGGGAGCTGTTTTTT. The encoded protein is CASSFGQGIGELFF.

The chain carries TRBV5-1 and TRBJ2-7, with D hard to call. The CDR3 sequence is 13 residues long. Germline V CDR1 and CDR2: SGHRS, YFSETQ. Deletions cut 6 bases from V and 1 base from J, with 11 bases between. This CDR3 reads CASISTESYEQYF. The CDR3 DNA reads as TGCGCCAGCATCAGTACGGAGTCCTACGAGCAGTACTTC. Full variable domain (rest looked up from reference TRBV5-1 and TRBJ2-7): KAGVTQTPRYLIKTRGQQVTLSCSPISGHRSVSWYQQTPGQGLQFLFEYFSETQRNKGNFPGRFSGRQFSNSRSEMNVSTLELGDSALYLCASISTESYEQYFGPGTRLTVT.

The gene calls are TRBV7-6 and TRBJ2-7; 7 positions agree with TRBD1. CDR1 and CDR2 from the germline V gene are SGHVS and FNYEAQ. With 2 bases clipped from V and 5 bases from J, the junction kept 3 bases outside the gene matches. This CDR3 spans 13 amino acids. The CDR3 DNA is TGTGCCAGCAGCTTACTAGGGGGCCACGAGCAGTACTTC. Its protein product is CASSLLGGHEQYF.

This chain joins TRBV18 and TRBJ2-3; 9 positions agree with TRBD1. The V gene's germline CDR1 is KGHSH and CDR2 LQKENI. V shed 3 bases, J shed 1 base, and the junction held 8 bases outside the gene matches. The length of the CDR3 is 17 residues. The DNA of the CDR3 is TGTGCCAGCTCACCGGACAGGGGTTATGGTGGCACAGATACGCAGTATTTT. Encoded protein: CASSPDRGYGGTDTQYF. The whole variable domain, remainder taken from reference TRBV18 and TRBJ2-3, is NAGVMQNPRHLVRRRGQEARLRCSPMKGHSHVYWYRQLPEEGLKFMVYLQKENIIDESGMPKERFSAEFPKEGPSILRIQQVVRGDSAAYFCASSPDRGYGGTDTQYFGPGTRLTVL.

The V call is TRBV5-4, the J call TRBJ2-3; 8 bases match TRBD2. CDR3 size: 14 residues. The J segment lost 8 bases and the V segment lost 0 bases, leaving 5 bases of the junction unmatched. CDR1 is SGHNT and CDR2 is YYREEE in the germline V gene (reference sequence). CDR3: CASSLEGLVSTQYF. CDR3 DNA sequence: TGTGCCAGCAGCTTGGAGGGACTAGTTTCTACGCAGTATTTT.

This clone was recorded once. The sample holds other DNA sequences that translate to the same CDR3. The V call is TRBV5-8, the J call TRBJ2-7; 11 bases line up with TRBD1. The germline V gene has CDR1 SGHTS and CDR2 YDEGEE. The V and J ends lost 4 bases and 7 bases, in that order; junction bases with no gene match: 4. The CDR3 is 13 amino acids. CDR3 loop: CASSLGQGGEQYF. In nucleotides, the CDR3 is TGTGCCAGCAGCCTGGGACAGGGGGGTGAGCAGTACTTC.

The chain joins TRBV4-1 to TRBJ2-1; D not certain. Deletions cut 1 base from V and 10 bases from J, with 8 bases between. The CDR3 runs to 12 residues. Germline V gives CDR1 MGHRA, CDR2 YSYEKL. DNA for the CDR3: TGCGCCAGCAGCCAAGTTGGGCCAGAGCAGTTCTTC. Protein: CASSQVGPEQFF.

The chain joins TRBV19 to TRBJ2-1, with D perhaps matching TRBD2 (5 bases). The CDR3 is 14 residues long. The V gene lost 1 base and the J gene lost 3 bases, with 7 bases spanning the gap. Looked up from germline, CDR1 is LNHDA and CDR2 is SQIVND (reference sequence). The CDR3 nucleotides are TGTGCCAGTAGTATAGCGGGAAACTACAATGAGCAGTTCTTC. It is translated as CASSIAGNYNEQFF.

The chain combines TRBV11-2 with TRBJ2-3; 14 nucleotides align to TRBD2. Trimming at V came to 10 bases and at J to 0 bases, leaving 6 bases not matched to a gene. The CDR3 has 16 residues. Looked up from germline, CDR1 is SGHAT and CDR2 is FQNNGV. The CDR3 sequence: CATRLAGGPSTDTQYF. CDR3 in DNA: TGTGCCACCAGACTAGCGGGAGGGCCGAGCACAGATACGCAGTATTTT.